A selection of T cell receptor beta chains follows, all from one sample in a study of T cell responses to AZD1222 COVID-19 vaccine. Sequenced by immunoSEQ multiplex PCR; TCRdb stores in-frame clones only, minus some. This table holds approximately 74,000 clones, 70% to 90% found once. The sequencing here drew on peripheral blood, taken 28 days after the second AZD1222 dose. Receptors originate from an adult who received the AZD1222 COVID-19 vaccine. Each CDR3 is given with its conserved first and last residue. Each record gives: clone size, V gene, J gene, D gene, CDR3 protein, CDR3 DNA. D genes are given only for firm matches. Expanded clones get a size class; other rows say once, few or many, or leave the size out.

NA	TRBV18	TRBJ2-2	NA	CASSDPAGTGELFF	TGTGCCAGCTCGGACCCGGCGGGCACCGGGGAGCTGTTTTTT
NA	TRBV3-1/TRBV3-2	TRBJ2-1	TRBD2	CASSPQLAGVLEQFF	TGTGCCAGCAGCCCCCAACTAGCGGGAGTGCTTGAGCAGTTCTTC
NA	TRBV5-1	TRBJ1-1	TRBD1	CASSLGQGAEAFF	TGCGCCAGCAGCTTGGGACAGGGTGCTGAAGCTTTCTTT
NA	TRBV6-5	TRBJ2-1	NA	CASKSTGRVNEQFF	TGTGCCAGCAAATCGACAGGGAGGGTCAATGAGCAGTTCTTC
NA	TRBV19	TRBJ1-2	TRBD1	CASYGPQGARNYGYTF	TGTGCCAGTTATGGACCTCAGGGGGCGCGTAACTATGGCTACACCTTC
NA	TRBV27	TRBJ2-2	NA	CASIPRGWPNTGELFF	TGTGCCAGCATCCCTAGGGGTTGGCCGAACACCGGGGAGCTGTTTTTT
NA	TRBV9	TRBJ2-2	NA	CASSVPANTGELFF	TGTGCCAGCAGCGTTCCAGCCAACACCGGGGAGCTGTTTTTT
NA	TRBV19	TRBJ1-5	TRBD1	CASNEDRGSNQPQHF	TGTGCCAGCAATGAGGACAGGGGAAGCAATCAGCCCCAGCATTTT
once	TRBV30	TRBJ2-7	NA	CAWDSGPGSEQYF	TGTGCCTGGGATTCGGGCCCCGGATCCGAGCAGTACTTC
NA	TRBV7-2	TRBJ1-4	NA	CASSLVAVQDNEKLFF	TGTGCCAGCAGCTTAGTGGCGGTACAGGACAATGAAAAACTGTTTTTT
NA	TRBV2	TRBJ2-5	NA	CASRGAETQYF	TGTGCCAGCAGGGGGGCAGAGACCCAGTACTTC
once	TRBV18	TRBJ1-1	NA	CASSPTRDLRGLNTEAFF	TGTGCCAGCTCACCAACCCGGGACCTACGGGGGTTGAACACTGAAGCTTTCTTT
NA	TRBV10-3	TRBJ2-2	TRBD1	CAISVQGDTGELFF	TGTGCCATCAGTGTTCAGGGGGACACCGGGGAGCTGTTTTTT
few	TRBV6-5	TRBJ1-2	NA	CASSFNRGNHGYTF	TGTGCCAGCAGTTTCAACCGAGGGAACCATGGCTACACCTTC
NA	TRBV21-1	TRBJ2-3	NA	CASSKVRGQKPSTDTQYF	TGTGCCAGCAGCAAAGTGAGGGGACAGAAACCTAGCACAGATACGCAGTATTTT
NA	TRBV6-5	TRBJ1-6	NA	CASSYSTGLVAPLHF	TGTGCCAGCAGTTACTCGACCGGACTAGTGGCACCCCTCCACTTT
NA	TRBV4-1	TRBJ1-2	NA	CASSQDSYYGYTF	TGCGCCAGCAGCCAAGATTCTTACTATGGCTACACCTTC
NA	TRBV7-3	TRBJ2-1	TRBD2	CASSAAAGGYNEQFF	TGTGCCAGCAGCGCCGCAGCGGGAGGTTACAATGAGCAGTTCTTC
NA	TRBV7-2	TRBJ1-5	TRBD1	CASSEGAGQPQHF	TGTGCCAGCAGCGAGGGGGCGGGACAGCCCCAGCATTTT
NA	TRBV23-1	TRBJ1-1	NA	CASSQSDGTRAFF	TGCGCCAGCAGTCAATCTGATGGGACACGGGCTTTCTTT
NA	TRBV7-8	TRBJ2-2	TRBD1	CASSSHRGRRDTGELFF	TGTGCCAGCAGCTCCCACAGGGGGCGAAGGGACACCGGGGAGCTGTTTTTT
NA	TRBV5-1	TRBJ2-1	NA	CASSLGVGGGRNEQFF	TGCGCCAGCAGCTTGGGTGTCGGAGGGGGTCGAAATGAGCAGTTCTTC
NA	TRBV18	TRBJ1-1	NA	CASSPPMGTEAFF	TGTGCCAGCTCACCACCGATGGGAACTGAAGCTTTCTTT
few	TRBV7-2	TRBJ1-6	NA	CASSLAPGYNSPLHF	TGTGCCAGCAGCTTAGCTCCGGGTTATAATTCACCCCTCCACTTT
NA	TRBV28	TRBJ2-2	NA	CASSLSKGRELFF	TGTGCCAGCAGTTTATCCAAGGGACGGGAGCTGTTTTTT
NA	TRBV13	TRBJ2-2	NA	CASSLVGFDTGELFF	TGTGCCAGCAGCTTGGTGGGGTTTGATACCGGGGAGCTGTTTTTT
NA	TRBV4-1	TRBJ1-6	NA	CASSQVPRDMKTPLHF	TGCGCCAGCAGCCAAGTCCCCCGGGACATGAAAACACCCCTCCACTTT
NA	TRBV7-2	TRBJ2-1	NA	CASSLTVPNFGEQFF	TGTGCCAGCAGCCTAACAGTTCCTAACTTCGGTGAGCAGTTCTTC
NA	TRBV19	TRBJ1-5	NA	CASKTDLINQPQHF	TGTGCCAGTAAAACAGACTTGATTAATCAGCCCCAGCATTTT
NA	TRBV15	TRBJ1-1	NA	CATSRDRLSVRTEAFF	TGTGCCACCAGCAGAGATCGATTGTCCGTCCGCACTGAAGCTTTCTTT
NA	TRBV5-6	TRBJ2-3	NA	CASSKGLASGYSTDTQYF	TGTGCCAGCAGCAAGGGCCTGGCCAGCGGGTATTCCACAGATACGCAGTATTTT
NA	TRBV2	TRBJ2-1	TRBD2	CASAGLEADSEFF	TGTGCCAGCGCGGGACTAGAGGCGGATTCTGAATTCTTC
NA	TRBV27	TRBJ1-2	NA	CASSLDSYYGYTF	TGTGCCAGCAGTTTGGACAGCTACTATGGCTACACCTTC
NA	TRBV12-3/TRBV12-4	TRBJ1-5	NA	CASSFRSNQPQHF	TGTGCCAGCAGTTTCAGGAGCAATCAGCCCCAGCATTTT
NA	TRBV6-2/TRBV6-3	TRBJ1-5	TRBD1	CASSYQGGGEPQHF	TGTGCCAGCAGTTATCAAGGGGGCGGGGAGCCCCAGCATTTT
NA	TRBV4-3	TRBJ2-3	NA	CASSQELGARTDTQYF	TGCGCCAGCAGCCAAGAATTAGGCGCTCGCACAGATACGCAGTATTTT
NA	TRBV7-2	TRBJ1-1	NA	CASSSTVEAFF	TGTGCCAGCAGCTCTACAGTTGAAGCTTTCTTT
few	TRBV25-1	TRBJ2-5	NA	CASSPRGIGETQYF	TGTGCCAGCAGTCCCCGAGGAATCGGGGAGACCCAGTACTTC
NA	TRBV28	TRBJ1-2	NA	CASIKIWGGRDYGYTF	TGTGCCAGCATCAAAATATGGGGGGGCAGGGACTATGGCTACACCTTC
few	TRBV6-6	TRBJ1-6	TRBD1	CASDSSRGKSPLHF	TGTGCCAGCGACTCTTCCAGGGGGAAATCACCCCTCCACTTT
NA	TRBV7-3	TRBJ2-5	NA	CASSANGMETQYF	TGTGCCAGCAGCGCCAACGGGATGGAGACCCAGTACTTC
NA	TRBV19	TRBJ1-1	TRBD1	CASSHGTGWAEAFF	TGTGCCAGTAGTCACGGGACAGGGTGGGCTGAAGCTTTCTTT
NA	TRBV11-2	TRBJ1-1	NA	CASSPTTGPSTEAFF	TGTGCCAGCAGCCCTACTACAGGGCCGAGCACTGAAGCTTTCTTT
once	TRBV5-1	TRBJ1-2	NA	CASSLGDISYGYTF	TGCGCCAGCAGCTTGGGGGACATAAGCTATGGCTACACCTTC
once	TRBV5-1	TRBJ2-7	NA	CASNFRSGGEQYF	TGCGCCAGCAACTTCCGGAGCGGTGGCGAGCAGTACTTC
NA	TRBV19	TRBJ2-2	NA	CASSIQGSNTGELFF	TGTGCCAGTAGTATACAGGGATCGAACACCGGGGAGCTGTTTTTT
NA	TRBV18	TRBJ2-2	NA	CASSRTENTGELFF	TGTGCCAGCTCGCGGACGGAGAACACCGGGGAGCTGTTTTTT
NA	TRBV27	TRBJ2-2	NA	CASRTQVRGKSGELFF	TGTGCCAGCAGAACTCAGGTCCGCGGAAAGTCCGGGGAGCTGTTTTTT
NA	TRBV5-1	TRBJ2-1	NA	CASSLGGDEQFF	TGCGCCAGCAGCTTAGGGGGAGATGAGCAGTTCTTC
NA	TRBV7-2	TRBJ2-1	NA	CASSLVRGNEQFF	TGTGCCAGCAGCTTAGTTCGCGGCAATGAGCAGTTCTTC
NA	TRBV19	TRBJ2-2	TRBD1	CASSRQGELGELFF	TGTGCCAGTAGTAGGCAGGGGGAGCTCGGGGAGCTGTTTTTT
NA	TRBV9	TRBJ2-5	NA	CASSGRKGPQHETQYF	TGTGCCAGCAGCGGACGCAAGGGACCCCAACACGAGACCCAGTACTTC